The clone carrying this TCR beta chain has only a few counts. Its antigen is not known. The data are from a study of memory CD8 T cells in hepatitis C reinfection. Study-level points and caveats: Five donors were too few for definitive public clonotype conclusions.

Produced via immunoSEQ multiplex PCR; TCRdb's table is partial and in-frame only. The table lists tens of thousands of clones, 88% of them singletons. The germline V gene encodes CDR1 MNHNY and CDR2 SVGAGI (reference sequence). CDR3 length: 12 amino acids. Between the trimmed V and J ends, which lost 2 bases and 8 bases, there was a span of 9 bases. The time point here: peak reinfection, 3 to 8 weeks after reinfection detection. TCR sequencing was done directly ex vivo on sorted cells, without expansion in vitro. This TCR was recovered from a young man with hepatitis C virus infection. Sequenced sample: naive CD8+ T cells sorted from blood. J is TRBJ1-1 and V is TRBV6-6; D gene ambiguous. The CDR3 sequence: CASSYGRIEAFF. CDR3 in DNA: TGTGCCAGCAGTTACGGCAGGATCGAAGCTTTCTTT.